The clone carrying this T cell receptor (beta chain) was detected a few times. Germline V CDR1 and CDR2: MDHEN, SYDVKM. Between the trimmed V and J ends, which lost 8 bases and 0 bases, there was a span of 8 bases. The CDR3 is 13 amino acids. The template, about 500 ng total RNA, yielded TCR beta cDNA made with a constant-region primer. Investigators got TCR beta libraries out of three nested multiplex PCR rounds, done with slightly modified ARM-PCR. The two initial PCR rounds, roughly 9 cycles each, used TRBV1-TRBV30 forward and C-beta reverse primers. In TCRdb, the multiplex PCR reads were re-called with MiXCR into one record per CDR3 protein. The profile covers 85,000 to 100,000 distinct CDR3 sequences, with around 68% appearing a single time and around 25% taken by the ten largest. These data belong to a study of tumor-infiltrating lymphocytes in primary liver carcinoma. Scientists recovered RNA and DNA together from approximately 20-30 mg of unsorted bulk tissue. Surgery removed the patients' primary liver carcinoma.

The TCR was taken from a man between 40 and 49 years old with primary liver carcinoma and hepatitis B virus infection. The chain couples TRBV28 to TRBJ1-3, with D maybe TRBD1 (5 bases). Material for sequencing was tumor-adjacent normal liver tissue. CDR3 nucleotide sequence: TGTGCCAGCTCGAGGGGCTCTGGAAACACCATATATTTT. This sequence encodes CASSRGSGNTIYF.